These T cell receptor beta chains were read from a single sample in a study of blood T cell repertoires in COVID-19. TCRdb's copy holds only in-frame clones and misses some; the assay was immunoSEQ multiplex PCR. Of a few hundred thousand clones in the sample, roughly nine tenths were seen once. Sequencing was performed on PBMCs or T cells enriched from blood (not recorded which). Source of these receptors: a woman in her fifties or sixties who had recovered from COVID-19. CDR3s include the opening cysteine and the closing phenylalanine or tryptophan.

len	v_gene	CDR3aa
19	TRBV11-2	CASSLDQQRRLASTDTQYF
15	TRBV28	CASSLATGVGDEQFF
20	TRBV4-1	CASSRTPSGRQVRGTDTQYF
12	TRBV6-5	CASQQGNSPLHF
16	TRBV7-2	CASSLDGLARTGELFF
15	TRBV4-3	CASSQEGGSGNTIYF
14	TRBV4-1	CASSSGQGDYEQYF
13	TRBV10-1	CASSESAGYGYTF
15	TRBV28	CASRPRGGGGSPLHF
16	TRBV24-1	CATSDASAYSNQPQHF
15	TRBV5-4	CASSPGTSGFNEQFF
12	TRBV6-5	CASSRTGGEAFF
14	TRBV13	CASSLYPGNYGYTF
16	TRBV6-1	CASSGTIRDSTYEQYF
17	TRBV7-2	CASSLGGSSLKGNTIYF
16	TRBV2	CASSRGTSSNTGELFF
15	TRBV28	CASSLGADIMTEAFF
13	TRBV15	CATSRASRNEQFF
15	TRBV5-8	CASSLGQAPNQPQHF
14	TRBV28	CASSPGQSRSEAFF
14	TRBV28	CASAEGLVGGEQYF
15	TRBV7-3	CASSRTSGGVNEQFF